These T cell receptor beta chains were read from a single sample in a study of CXCR3-negative and CXCR3-positive naive CD8 T cells. TCRdb processed the 5' RACE reads again and assigns one entry to each CDR3 protein, with no DNA. Its table records roughly 140,000 distinct CDR3 sequences. The specimen sequenced was naive CXCR3+ CD8+ T cells from blood. These TCRs come from a human donor in good health. Some clones in this sample may be carry-over from other donors' samples. Both conserved end residues are part of each CDR3. The order of the fields is V gene, J gene, CDR3 protein.

v_gene: TRBV7-2
j_gene: TRBJ1-1
CDR3aa: CASSDRDRGYTEAFF

v_gene: TRBV10-2
j_gene: TRBJ2-7
CDR3aa: CASSRDYLYGTLVQYF

v_gene: TRBV11-2
j_gene: TRBJ2-3
CDR3aa: CASSTLPGLAGGDPDTQYF

v_gene: TRBV28
j_gene: TRBJ2-3
CDR3aa: CASSFLGPLDTQYF

v_gene: TRBV18
j_gene: TRBJ2-5
CDR3aa: CASSPQGAGETQYF

v_gene: TRBV7-6
j_gene: TRBJ2-5
CDR3aa: CASSLVPGVQETQYF

v_gene: TRBV2
j_gene: TRBJ2-3
CDR3aa: CASSEREADTQYF

v_gene: TRBV21-1
j_gene: TRBJ2-7
CDR3aa: CASSQLAGETYEQYF

v_gene: TRBV12-3/TRBV12-4
j_gene: TRBJ2-7
CDR3aa: CASSSGQLYEQYF

v_gene: TRBV7-9
j_gene: TRBJ1-2
CDR3aa: CASSHVEGFTGTGINYGYTF

v_gene: TRBV7-8
j_gene: TRBJ2-2
CDR3aa: CASSLGTGHTGELFF

v_gene: TRBV7-9
j_gene: TRBJ1-2
CDR3aa: CASSLNAGDRGYTF

v_gene: TRBV20-1
j_gene: TRBJ2-7
CDR3aa: CSATNLESYEQYF

v_gene: TRBV29-1
j_gene: TRBJ1-3
CDR3aa: CSAEIDSSGNTIYF

v_gene: TRBV28
j_gene: TRBJ1-5
CDR3aa: CASSLTGASNQPQHF

v_gene: TRBV5-1
j_gene: TRBJ2-1
CDR3aa: CASGQGMNNEQFF

v_gene: TRBV6-2/TRBV6-3
j_gene: TRBJ2-1
CDR3aa: CASSYSRARDYLYNEQFF

v_gene: TRBV10-1
j_gene: TRBJ2-3
CDR3aa: CASSDSVGNTQYF

v_gene: TRBV12-3/TRBV12-4
j_gene: TRBJ1-2
CDR3aa: CASSPGGVFYGYTF

v_gene: TRBV5-1
j_gene: TRBJ1-2
CDR3aa: CASSLAQTGGSYGYTF

v_gene: TRBV7-3
j_gene: TRBJ1-1
CDR3aa: CASSLMMNTEAFF

v_gene: TRBV7-9
j_gene: TRBJ1-1
CDR3aa: CASHRGGTEAFF

v_gene: TRBV5-1
j_gene: TRBJ1-1
CDR3aa: CASSLAVGVMNTEAFF

v_gene: TRBV29-1
j_gene: TRBJ1-1
CDR3aa: CSVEVWGHSEQNLNTEAFF

v_gene: TRBV29-1
j_gene: TRBJ1-1
CDR3aa: CSVGPGGASTEAFF

v_gene: TRBV5-6
j_gene: TRBJ2-5
CDR3aa: CASSLGAGGTAETQYF

v_gene: TRBV9
j_gene: TRBJ1-1
CDR3aa: CASSDKKNTEAFF

v_gene: TRBV14
j_gene: TRBJ2-1
CDR3aa: CASSHLREESFYNEQFF

v_gene: TRBV7-9
j_gene: TRBJ2-7
CDR3aa: CASSPLDSYEQYF

v_gene: TRBV29-1
j_gene: TRBJ2-1
CDR3aa: CSVEGGVTYNEQFF

v_gene: TRBV28
j_gene: TRBJ2-3
CDR3aa: CASSFGLAGGPRTDTQYF

v_gene: TRBV25-1
j_gene: TRBJ1-1
CDR3aa: CASSESGRLTEAFF

v_gene: TRBV10-2
j_gene: TRBJ1-1
CDR3aa: CASSGTELNTEAFF

v_gene: TRBV7-9
j_gene: TRBJ1-1
CDR3aa: CASSSGEVHRNTEAFF

v_gene: TRBV29-1
j_gene: TRBJ2-7
CDR3aa: CSVSAAPTYEQYF

v_gene: TRBV19
j_gene: TRBJ2-7
CDR3aa: CATGDSHEQYF

v_gene: TRBV29-1
j_gene: TRBJ2-1
CDR3aa: CSAQRTGIYNEQFF